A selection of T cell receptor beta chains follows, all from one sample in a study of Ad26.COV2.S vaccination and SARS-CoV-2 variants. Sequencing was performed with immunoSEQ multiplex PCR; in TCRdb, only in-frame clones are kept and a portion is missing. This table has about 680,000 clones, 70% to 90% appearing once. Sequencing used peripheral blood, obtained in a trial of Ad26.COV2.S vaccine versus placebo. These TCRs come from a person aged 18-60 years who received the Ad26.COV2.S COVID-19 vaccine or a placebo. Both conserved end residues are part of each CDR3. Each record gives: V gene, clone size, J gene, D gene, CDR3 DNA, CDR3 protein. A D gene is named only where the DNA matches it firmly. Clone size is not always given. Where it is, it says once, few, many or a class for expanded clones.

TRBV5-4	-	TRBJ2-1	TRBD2	TGTGCCAGCAGCTCAACTAGCGGCCGGGGTGGGGATGAGCAGTTCTTC	CASSSTSGRGGDEQFF
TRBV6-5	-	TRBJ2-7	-	TGTGCCAGCAGGGAGGAATCCCGGGGTTCCGAGCAGTACTTC	CASREESRGSEQYF
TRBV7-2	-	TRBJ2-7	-	TGTGCCAGCAGCGACCTACAGGACACCCTAGGGGAGCAGTACTTC	CASSDLQDTLGEQYF
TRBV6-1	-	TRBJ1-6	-	TGTGCCAGCAGTGAATGGAAAGGCGATTCACCCCTCCACTTT	CASSEWKGDSPLHF
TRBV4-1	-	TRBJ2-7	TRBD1	TGCGCCAGCAGCGAGATCGGGACAGTGTCCTACGAGCAGTACTTC	CASSEIGTVSYEQYF
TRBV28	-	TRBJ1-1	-	TGTGCCAGCAGTTTAGTGGAGAACACTGAAGCTTTCTTT	CASSLVENTEAFF
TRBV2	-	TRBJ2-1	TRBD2	TGTGCCACCAAGCGGGAGATGCTTAATGAGCAGTTCTTC	CATKREMLNEQFF
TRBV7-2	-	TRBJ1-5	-	TGTGCCAGCAGCTTAGAATCCCACTACAATCAGCCCCAGCATTTT	CASSLESHYNQPQHF
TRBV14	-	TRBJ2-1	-	TGTGCCAGCAGCCAAGTTCCCCACAATGAGCAGTTCTTC	CASSQVPHNEQFF
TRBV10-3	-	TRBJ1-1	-	TGTGCCATCAGAGACAGATCGAACACTGAAGCTTTCTTT	CAIRDRSNTEAFF
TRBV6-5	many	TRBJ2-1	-	TGTGCCAGCAGTTACTCGAGCGGAACCAATGAGCAGTTCTTC	CASSYSSGTNEQFF
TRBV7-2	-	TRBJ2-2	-	TGTGCCAGCAGCTTAGGACCCCCCCGCACCGGGGAGCTGTTTTTT	CASSLGPPRTGELFF
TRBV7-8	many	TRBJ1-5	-	TGTGCCAGCAGGACAGGAGATAGCAATCAGCCCCAGCATTTT	CASRTGDSNQPQHF
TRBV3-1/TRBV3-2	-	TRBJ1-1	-	TGTGCCAGCAGCCAACGGGCAAACACTGAAGCTTTCTTT	CASSQRANTEAFF
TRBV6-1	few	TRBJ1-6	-	TGTGCCAGCAGTGAAGGAAGTTTGAGGGGGAATTCACCCCTCCACTTT	CASSEGSLRGNSPLHF
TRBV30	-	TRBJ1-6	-	TGTGCCTGGAGTGTCGGGGGAGTTTTTTCACCCCTCCACTTT	CAWSVGGVFSPLHF
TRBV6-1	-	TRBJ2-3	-	TGTGCCAGCAGTGAAAAGGGTCCCTTGGTGGGGGCGCAGTATTTT	CASSEKGPLVGAQYF
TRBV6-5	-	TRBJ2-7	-	TGTGCCAGCAGACTTTACAGGGTGGGCGAGCAGTACTTC	CASRLYRVGEQYF
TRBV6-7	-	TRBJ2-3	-	TGTGCCAGCTCCCGACAGTTTCGCACAGATACGCAGTATTTT	CASSRQFRTDTQYF
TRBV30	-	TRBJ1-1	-	TGTGCCTGGAGTGTTGATCAAAACACTGAAGCTTTCTTT	CAWSVDQNTEAFF
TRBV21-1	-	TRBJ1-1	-	TGTGCCAGCAGCAACCCCTCGGTCTGGGACAGGGAAGCTTTCTTT	CASSNPSVWDREAFF
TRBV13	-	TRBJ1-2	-	TGTGCCAGCAGCTTAGAGGACTATGGCTACACCTTC	CASSLEDYGYTF
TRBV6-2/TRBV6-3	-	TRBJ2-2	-	TGTGCCAGCAGTTCCACCCCCGAGGGGAACAGCCCCGGGGAGCTGTTTTTT	CASSSTPEGNSPGELFF
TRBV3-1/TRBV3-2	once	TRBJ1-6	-	TGTGCCAGCAGCCCGGGCTCCAGAGGGGGATTTTCACCCCTCCACTTT	CASSPGSRGGFSPLHF
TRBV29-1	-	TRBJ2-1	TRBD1	TGCAGCGCTGCAGGGACAGGATCTTACAATGAGCAGTTCTTC	CSAAGTGSYNEQFF
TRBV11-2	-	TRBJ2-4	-	TGTGCCAGCAGCGCCATTAGGGGGGTTTTAGCCAAAAACATTCAGTACTTC	CASSAIRGVLAKNIQYF
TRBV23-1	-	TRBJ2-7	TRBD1	TGCGCCAGCAGTCAATCGGGGGACAGATCACCTTCCTACGAGCAGTACTTC	CASSQSGDRSPSYEQYF
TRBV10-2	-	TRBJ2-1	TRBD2	TGCGCCAGCAGTGGGACTAGCGGGAGCGGCGATGAGCAGTTCTTC	CASSGTSGSGDEQFF
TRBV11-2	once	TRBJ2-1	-	TGTGCCAGCAGCTTCGGCCACGGCTATGAGCAGTTCTTC	CASSFGHGYEQFF
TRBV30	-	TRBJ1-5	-	TGTGCCTGGAGTAATGGTTTTGGGGACGGACCCATCAATCAGCCCCAGCATTTT	CAWSNGFGDGPINQPQHF
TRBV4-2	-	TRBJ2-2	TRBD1	TGTGCCAGCAGCCAAGCGTGGGGGGAGGGACAGGGGCGGACCGGGGAGCTGTTTTTT	CASSQAWGEGQGRTGELFF
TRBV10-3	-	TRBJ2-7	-	TGTGCCATCAGTGGCAGGGAGGCCTACGAGCAGTACTTC	CAISGREAYEQYF
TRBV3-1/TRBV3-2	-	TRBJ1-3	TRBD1	TGTGCCAGCAGGAAGAAACAGGGGGCGACTGGAAACACCATATATTTT	CASRKKQGATGNTIYF
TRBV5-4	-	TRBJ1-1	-	TGTGCCAGCAGCCCACCAAAACCCATGAACACTGAAGCTTTCTTT	CASSPPKPMNTEAFF
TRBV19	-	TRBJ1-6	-	TGTGCCAGTAGTATAAGGGCAGCGAAGAATTCACCCCTCCACTTT	CASSIRAAKNSPLHF
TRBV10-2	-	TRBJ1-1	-	TGCGCCAGCAGTGAACAACATAAAAACACTGAAGCTTTCTTT	CASSEQHKNTEAFF
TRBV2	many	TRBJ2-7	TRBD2	TGTGCCAGCAGTATACCGAGCGGGGGGTCCTACGAGCAGTACTTC	CASSIPSGGSYEQYF
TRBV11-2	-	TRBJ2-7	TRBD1	TGTGCCAGCAGCCCCGGGACAGGACTCTACGAGCAGTACTTC	CASSPGTGLYEQYF
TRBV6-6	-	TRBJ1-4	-	TGTGCCAGCAGTTACGCTAATGAAAAACTGTTTTTT	CASSYANEKLFF
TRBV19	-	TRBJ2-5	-	TGTGCCAGTAGTATAGGTCCTAGCCGCCAAGAGACCCAGTACTTC	CASSIGPSRQETQYF
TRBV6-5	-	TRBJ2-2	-	TGTGCCAGCGGAGAGGGTGGAGGGTACACCGGGGAGCTGTTTTTT	CASGEGGGYTGELFF
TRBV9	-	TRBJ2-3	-	TGTGCCAGCAGCTCCCCCTGGGGACAGTATTTT	CASSSPWGQYF
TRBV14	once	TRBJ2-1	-	TGTGCCAGCAGCCAACGTGGGAGCTCCTACAATGAGCAGTTCTTC	CASSQRGSSYNEQFF
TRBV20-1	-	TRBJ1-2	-	TGCAGTGCTCGTGGGTATGGCTACACCTTC	CSARGYGYTF
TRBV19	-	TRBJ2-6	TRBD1	TGTGCCAGTAGTCCTCAGGGGGCCGCTGGGGCCAACGTCCTGACTTTC	CASSPQGAAGANVLTF
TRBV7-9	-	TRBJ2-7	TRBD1	TGTGCCAGCAGCCGGCAGGGGGCGCAGGAGCAGTACTTC	CASSRQGAQEQYF
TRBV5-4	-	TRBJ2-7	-	TGTGCCAGCAGCTTGGACCAGGGCCGGGAGCAGTACTTC	CASSLDQGREQYF
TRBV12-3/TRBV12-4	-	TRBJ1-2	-	TGTGCCATCTCCCTTCAGGGATTCGTGGGCTACACCTTC	CAISLQGFVGYTF
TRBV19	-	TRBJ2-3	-	TGTGCCAGTAGTCAGGTCAGGGCGGGAGATACGCAGTATTTT	CASSQVRAGDTQYF
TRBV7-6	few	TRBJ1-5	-	TGTGCCAGCAGCTTAGGGCAGGGGCCTCAGCCCCAGCATTTT	CASSLGQGPQPQHF
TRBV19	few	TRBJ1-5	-	TGTGCCAGTAGCTGGGGGCAGAGGGAACAGCCCCAGCATTTT	CASSWGQREQPQHF
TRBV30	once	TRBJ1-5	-	TGTGCCTGGAGTGGGGGGGGGCTCCAGCATTTT	CAWSGGGLQHF
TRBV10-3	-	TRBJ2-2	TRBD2	TGTGCCATCAGGGGGACTAGCGGAACGAACACCGGGGAGCTGTTTTTT	CAIRGTSGTNTGELFF
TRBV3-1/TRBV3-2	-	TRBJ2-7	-	TGTGCCAGCAGCCCAGACAGGAGCTCCTACGAGCAGTACTTC	CASSPDRSSYEQYF
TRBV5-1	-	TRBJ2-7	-	TGCGCCAGCAGCTCTCTGACGGGGAGCTCCTACGAGCAGTACTTC	CASSSLTGSSYEQYF
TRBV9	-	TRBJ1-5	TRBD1	TGTGCCAGCAGCCGGGGACAGAATAGCAATCAGCCCCAGCATTTT	CASSRGQNSNQPQHF
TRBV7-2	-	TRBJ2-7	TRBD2	TGTGCCAGCAGCTTCGGACTAGCCGCCTACGAGCAGTACTTC	CASSFGLAAYEQYF
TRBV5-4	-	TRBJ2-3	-	TGTGCCAGCAGCCCCCCAGAGAGGGCGGCTAGCACAGATACGCAGTATTTT	CASSPPERAASTDTQYF
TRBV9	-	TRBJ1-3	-	TGTGCCAGCAGCGTAGTGCCCGCGCAAGGAAACACCATATATTTT	CASSVVPAQGNTIYF